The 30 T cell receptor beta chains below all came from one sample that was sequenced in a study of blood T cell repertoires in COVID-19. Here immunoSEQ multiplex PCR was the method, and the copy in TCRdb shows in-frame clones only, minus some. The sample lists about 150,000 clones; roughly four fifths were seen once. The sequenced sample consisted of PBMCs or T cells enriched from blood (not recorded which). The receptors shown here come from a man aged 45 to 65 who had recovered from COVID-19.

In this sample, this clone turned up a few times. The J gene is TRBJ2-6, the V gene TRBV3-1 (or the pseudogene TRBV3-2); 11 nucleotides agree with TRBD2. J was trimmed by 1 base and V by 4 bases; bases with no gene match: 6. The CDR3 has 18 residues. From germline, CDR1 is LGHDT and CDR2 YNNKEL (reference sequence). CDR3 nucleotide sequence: TGTGCCAGCAGCCGCTTACTAGCGGGGGTGTCTGGGGCCAACGTCCTGACTTTC. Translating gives CASSRLLAGVSGANVLTF.

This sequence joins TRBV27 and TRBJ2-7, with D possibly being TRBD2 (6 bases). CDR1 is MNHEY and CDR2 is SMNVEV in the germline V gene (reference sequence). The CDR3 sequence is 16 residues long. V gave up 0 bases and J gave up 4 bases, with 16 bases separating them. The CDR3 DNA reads TGTGCCAGCAGTTTATCCCAGCGGGTTATACGATACGAGCAGTACTTC. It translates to CASSLSQRVIRYEQYF.

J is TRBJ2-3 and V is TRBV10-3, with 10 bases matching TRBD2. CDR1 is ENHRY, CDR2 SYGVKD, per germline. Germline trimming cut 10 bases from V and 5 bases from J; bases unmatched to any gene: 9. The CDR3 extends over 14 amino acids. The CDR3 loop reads CATERGGREDTQYF. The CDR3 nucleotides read TGTGCCACAGAGCGGGGGGGCCGAGAAGATACGCAGTATTTT.

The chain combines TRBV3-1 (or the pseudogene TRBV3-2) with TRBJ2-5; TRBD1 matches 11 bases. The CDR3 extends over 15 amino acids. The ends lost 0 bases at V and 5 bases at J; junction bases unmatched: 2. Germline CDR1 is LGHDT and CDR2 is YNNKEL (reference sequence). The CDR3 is CASSQEGQGAETQYF. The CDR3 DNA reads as TGTGCCAGCAGCCAAGAAGGACAGGGGGCCGAGACCCAGTACTTC.

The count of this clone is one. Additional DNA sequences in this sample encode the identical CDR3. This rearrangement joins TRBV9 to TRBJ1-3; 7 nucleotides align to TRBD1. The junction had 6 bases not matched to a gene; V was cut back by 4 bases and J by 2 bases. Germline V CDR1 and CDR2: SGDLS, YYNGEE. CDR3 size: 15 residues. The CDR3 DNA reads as TGTGCCAGCAGCCCAAGGGGGCCCACTGGAAACACCATATATTTT. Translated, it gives CASSPRGPTGNTIYF.

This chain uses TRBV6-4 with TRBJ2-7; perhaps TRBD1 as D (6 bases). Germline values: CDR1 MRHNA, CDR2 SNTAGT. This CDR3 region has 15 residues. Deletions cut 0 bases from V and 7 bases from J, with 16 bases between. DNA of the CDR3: TGTGCCAGCAGTGACTCGGCGGACTCAGGGGAAGAGCAGTACTTC. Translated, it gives CASSDSADSGEEQYF.

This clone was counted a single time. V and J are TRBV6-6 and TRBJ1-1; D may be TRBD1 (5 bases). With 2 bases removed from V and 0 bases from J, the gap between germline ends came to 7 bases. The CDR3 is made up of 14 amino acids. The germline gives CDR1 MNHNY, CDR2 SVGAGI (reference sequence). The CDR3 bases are TGTGCCAGCAGTTACGGCAGGGTGAACACTGAAGCTTTCTTT. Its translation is CASSYGRVNTEAFF.

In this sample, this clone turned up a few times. CDR3: CASHTGGERAGELFF. CDR3 sequence (DNA): TGTGCCAGTCATACAGGGGGCGAGAGGGCCGGGGAGCTGTTTTTT. J is TRBJ2-2 and V is TRBV19, with 9 positions matching TRBD1. The CDR3 spans 15 residues. V lost 8 bases, J lost 6 bases, and 10 bases stayed unmatched. Germline V gives CDR1 LNHDA, CDR2 SQIVND (reference sequence).

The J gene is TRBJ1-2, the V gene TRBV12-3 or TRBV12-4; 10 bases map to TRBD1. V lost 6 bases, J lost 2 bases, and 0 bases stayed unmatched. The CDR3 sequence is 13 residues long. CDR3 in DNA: TGTGCCAGCAGGGGACAGGGGAACTATGGCTACACCTTC. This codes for CASRGQGNYGYTF.

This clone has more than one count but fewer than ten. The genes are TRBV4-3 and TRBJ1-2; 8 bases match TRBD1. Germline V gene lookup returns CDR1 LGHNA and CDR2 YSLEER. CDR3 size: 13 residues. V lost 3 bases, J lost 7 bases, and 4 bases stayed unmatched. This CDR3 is CASSQDRDSGYTF. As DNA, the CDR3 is TGCGCCAGCAGCCAGGACAGGGATTCTGGCTACACCTTC.

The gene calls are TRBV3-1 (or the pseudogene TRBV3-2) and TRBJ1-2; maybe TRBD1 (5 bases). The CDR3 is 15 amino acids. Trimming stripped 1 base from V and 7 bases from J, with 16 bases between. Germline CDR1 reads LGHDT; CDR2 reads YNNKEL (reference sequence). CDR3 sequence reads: CASSQGTGGRFGYTF. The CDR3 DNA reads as TGTGCCAGCAGCCAAGGGACGGGGGGTCGTTTTGGCTACACCTTC.

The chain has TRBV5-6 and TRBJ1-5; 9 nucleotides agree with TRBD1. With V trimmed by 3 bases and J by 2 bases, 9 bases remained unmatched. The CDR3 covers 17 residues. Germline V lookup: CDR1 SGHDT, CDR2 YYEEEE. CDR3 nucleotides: TGTGCCAGCAGCTCCCTAGGGACAGGGTCACGCAATCAGCCCCAGCATTTT. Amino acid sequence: CASSSLGTGSRNQPQHF.

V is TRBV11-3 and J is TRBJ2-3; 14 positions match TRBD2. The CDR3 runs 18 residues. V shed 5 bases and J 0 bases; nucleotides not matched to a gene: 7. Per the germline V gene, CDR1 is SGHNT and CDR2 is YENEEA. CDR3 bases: TGTGCCAGCAGCCCGGGACTAGCGGGAGAAACTAGCACAGATACGCAGTATTTT. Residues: CASSPGLAGETSTDTQYF.

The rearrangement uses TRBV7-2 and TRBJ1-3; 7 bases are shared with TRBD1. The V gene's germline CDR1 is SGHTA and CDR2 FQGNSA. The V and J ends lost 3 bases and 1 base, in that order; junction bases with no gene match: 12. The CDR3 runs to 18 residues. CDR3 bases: TGTGCCAGCAGCTTCGCCGGAGCTATACAGGGGTCTGGAAACACCATATATTTT. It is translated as CASSFAGAIQGSGNTIYF.

The CDR3 nucleotides read TGTGCCAGCAGTTTACGAGAGGGACTAGCATGGGAGACCCAGTACTTC. Translated: CASSLREGLAWETQYF. The chain uses TRBV27 and TRBJ2-5, with TRBD2 identical over 9 bases. Germline V gene sequence: CDR1 MNHEY, CDR2 SMNVEV (reference sequence). V lost 2 bases and J lost 5; bases outside the gene matches: 9. This CDR3 comprises 16 residues.

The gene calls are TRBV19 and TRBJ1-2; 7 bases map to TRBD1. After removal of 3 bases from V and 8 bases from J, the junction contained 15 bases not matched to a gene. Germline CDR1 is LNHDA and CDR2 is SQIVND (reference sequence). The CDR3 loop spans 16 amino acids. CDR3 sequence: CASSIDGQVFFLGYTF. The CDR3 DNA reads TGTGCCAGTAGTATCGACGGACAGGTTTTCTTTCTCGGCTACACCTTC. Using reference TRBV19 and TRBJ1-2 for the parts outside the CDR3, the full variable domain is DGGITQSPKYLFRKEGQNVTLSCEQNLNHDAMYWYRQDPGQGLRLIYYSQIVNDFQKGDIAEGYSVSREKKESFPLTVTSAQKNPTAFYLCASSIDGQVFFLGYTFGSGTRLTVV.

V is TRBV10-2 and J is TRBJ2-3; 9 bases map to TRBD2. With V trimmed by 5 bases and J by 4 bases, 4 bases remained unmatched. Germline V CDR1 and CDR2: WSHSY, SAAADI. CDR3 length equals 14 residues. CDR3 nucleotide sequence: TGCGCCAGCAGTAGGCGGGGGGGCTCAGATACGCAGTATTTT. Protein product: CASSRRGGSDTQYF.

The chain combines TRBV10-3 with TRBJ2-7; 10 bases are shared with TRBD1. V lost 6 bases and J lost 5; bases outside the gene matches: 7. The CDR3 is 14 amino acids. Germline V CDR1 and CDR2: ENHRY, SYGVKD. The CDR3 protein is CAIRATGGSDEQYF. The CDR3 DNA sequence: TGTGCCATCAGAGCGACAGGGGGCAGCGACGAGCAGTACTTC.

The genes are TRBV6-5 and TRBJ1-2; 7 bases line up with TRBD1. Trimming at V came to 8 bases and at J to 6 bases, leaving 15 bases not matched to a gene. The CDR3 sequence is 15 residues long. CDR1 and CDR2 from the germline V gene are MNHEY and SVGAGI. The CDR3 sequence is CASQVGDSSSHGYTF. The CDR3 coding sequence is TGTGCCAGCCAGGTTGGGGACAGCAGCTCCCATGGCTACACCTTC.

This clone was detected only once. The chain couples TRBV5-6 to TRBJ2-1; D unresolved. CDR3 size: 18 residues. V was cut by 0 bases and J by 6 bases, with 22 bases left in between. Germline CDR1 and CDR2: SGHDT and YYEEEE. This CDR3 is CASSLGRATLGSGNEQFF. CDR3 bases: TGTGCCAGCAGCTTGGGACGCGCCACCCTAGGATCCGGCAATGAGCAGTTCTTC.

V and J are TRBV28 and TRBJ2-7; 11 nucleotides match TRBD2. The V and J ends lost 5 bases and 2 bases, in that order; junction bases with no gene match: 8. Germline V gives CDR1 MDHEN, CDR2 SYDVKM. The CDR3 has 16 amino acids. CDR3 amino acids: CASSAPSGGRPYEQYF. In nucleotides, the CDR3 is TGTGCCAGCAGTGCGCCTAGCGGGGGGCGACCCTACGAGCAGTACTTC.

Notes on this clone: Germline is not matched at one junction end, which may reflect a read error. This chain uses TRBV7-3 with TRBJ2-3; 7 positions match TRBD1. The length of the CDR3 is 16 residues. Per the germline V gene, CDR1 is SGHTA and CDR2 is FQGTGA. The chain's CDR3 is CASRLRSGTGTDTQYF. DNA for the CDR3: TGTGCCAGCAGGTTAAGGAGTGGGACAGGCACAGATACGCAGTATTTT. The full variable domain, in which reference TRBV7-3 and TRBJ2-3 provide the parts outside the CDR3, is GAGVSQTPSNKVTEKGKYVELRCDPISGHTALYWYRQSLGQGPEFLIYFQGTGAADDSGLPNDRFFAVRPEGSVSTLKIQRTERGDSAVYLCASRLRSGTGTDTQYFGPGTRLTVL.

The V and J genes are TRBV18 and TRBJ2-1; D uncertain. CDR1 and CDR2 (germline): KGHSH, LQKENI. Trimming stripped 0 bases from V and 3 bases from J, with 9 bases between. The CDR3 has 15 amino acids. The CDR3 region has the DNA TGTGCCAGCTCACCACCGAACTCCAACTACAATGAGCAGTTCTTC. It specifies CASSPPNSNYNEQFF.

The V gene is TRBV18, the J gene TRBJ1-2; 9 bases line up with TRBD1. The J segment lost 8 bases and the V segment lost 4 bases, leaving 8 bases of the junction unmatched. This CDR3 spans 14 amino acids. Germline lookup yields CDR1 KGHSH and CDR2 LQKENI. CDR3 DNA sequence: TGTGCCAGCTCACAAGGTTGGACAGGGGAAGGCTACACCTTC. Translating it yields CASSQGWTGEGYTF.

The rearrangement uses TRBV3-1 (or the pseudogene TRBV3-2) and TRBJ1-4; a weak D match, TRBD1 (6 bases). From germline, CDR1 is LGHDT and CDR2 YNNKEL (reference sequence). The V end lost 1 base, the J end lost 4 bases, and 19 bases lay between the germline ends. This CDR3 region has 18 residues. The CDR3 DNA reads TGTGCCAGCAGCCAAGGGGCGGACAGCAGGCCTAATAATGAAAAACTGTTTTTT. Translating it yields CASSQGADSRPNNEKLFF.

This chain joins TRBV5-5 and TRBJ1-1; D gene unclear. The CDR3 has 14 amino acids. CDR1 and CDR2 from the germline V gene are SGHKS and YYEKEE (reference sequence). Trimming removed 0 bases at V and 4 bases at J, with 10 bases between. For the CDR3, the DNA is TGTGCCAGCAGCTTGGACATCCGGGGCACTGAAGCTTTCTTT. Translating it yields CASSLDIRGTEAFF.

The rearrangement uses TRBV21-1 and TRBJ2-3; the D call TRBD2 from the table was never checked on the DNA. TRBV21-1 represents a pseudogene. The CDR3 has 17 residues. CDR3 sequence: CASSKEWEASGGDTQYF. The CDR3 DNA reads TGTGCCAGCAGCAAAGAATGGGAGGCTAGCGGGGGGGATACGCAGTATTTT.

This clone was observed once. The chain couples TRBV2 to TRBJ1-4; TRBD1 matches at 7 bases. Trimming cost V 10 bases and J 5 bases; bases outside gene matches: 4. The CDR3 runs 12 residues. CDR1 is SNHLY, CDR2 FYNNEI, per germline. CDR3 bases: TGTGCCACGACGACAGGGAATGAAAAACTGTTTTTT. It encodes CATTTGNEKLFF.

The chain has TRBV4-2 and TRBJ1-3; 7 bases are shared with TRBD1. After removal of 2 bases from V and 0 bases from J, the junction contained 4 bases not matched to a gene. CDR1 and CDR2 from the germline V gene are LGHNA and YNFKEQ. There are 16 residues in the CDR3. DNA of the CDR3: TGTGCCAGCAGCCAAACAGGGACAGCCTCTGGAAACACCATATATTTT. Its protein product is CASSQTGTASGNTIYF.

CDR3 loop: CASSLLNTGELFF. In DNA, the CDR3 is TGTGCCAGCAGCTTACTTAACACCGGGGAGCTGTTTTTT. The rearrangement joins TRBV7-3 to TRBJ2-2; no clear D. V was cut by 2 bases and J by 2 bases, with 3 bases left in between. Germline V CDR1 and CDR2: SGHTA, FQGTGA. The CDR3 is 13 residues long.